A single sample gave rise to the 14 T cell receptor beta chains below, sequenced in a study of blood T cell repertoires in COVID-19. Some clones are missing from TCRdb's copy, which holds only in-frame ones; the method was immunoSEQ multiplex PCR. The sample records fewer than 50,000 clones, less than 80% being singletons. The sample was peripheral blood. The source of these receptors is a man between 65 and 80 years old with COVID-19, enrolled during active disease.

The chain recombines TRBV5-1 with TRBJ1-1; D is unresolved. V was shortened by 4 bases and J by 4 bases, with 11 bases between the two germline ends. Germline CDR1 and CDR2: SGHRS and YFSETQ. This CDR3 comprises 13 residues. CDR3 coding DNA: TGCGCCAGCAGCGAGGGTTTGGGCACTGAAGCTTTCTTT. Translating it yields CASSEGLGTEAFF.

V gene TRBV11-1 combines with J gene TRBJ2-7; TRBD2 matches 12 bases. CDR3 length: 14 amino acids. Germline V gene sequence: CDR1 SGHAT, CDR2 FQDESV (reference sequence). V lost 5 bases, J lost 6 bases, and 5 bases stayed unmatched. CDR3 in DNA: TGTGCCAGCAGCCCAGCTAGCGGGAGGGTCGAGCAGTACTTC. It translates to CASSPASGRVEQYF. Together with reference TRBV11-1 and TRBJ2-7, the CDR3 gives the full variable domain: EAEVAQSPRYKITEKSQAVAFWCDPISGHATLYWYRQILGQGPELLVQFQDESVVDDSQLPKDRFSAERLKGVDSTLKIQPAELGDSAMYLCASSPASGRVEQYFGPGTRLTVT.

This clone was seen once. This chain links TRBV30 with TRBJ2-7, with a tentative D call TRBD2 (6 bases). CDR3 length equals 12 residues. Germline CDR1 is GTSNPN and CDR2 is SVGIG (reference sequence). V was cut by 2 bases and J by 3 bases, with 8 bases left in between. In DNA form, the CDR3 reads TGTGCCTGGAGTTTGCGGGGCTACGAGCAGTACTTC. Translating gives CAWSLRGYEQYF. Supplemented by reference TRBV30 and TRBJ2-7, the full variable domain reads SQTIHQWPATLVQPVGSPLSLECTVEGTSNPNLYWYRQAAGRGLQLLFYSVGIGQISSEVPQNLSASRPQDRQFILSSKKLLLSDSGFYLCAWSLRGYEQYFGPGTRLTVT.

The V gene is TRBV30, the J gene TRBJ1-3; perhaps TRBD1 as D (5 bases). V shed 3 bases and J shed 4 bases, with 16 bases lying between them. The CDR3 consists of 15 residues. The V gene's germline CDR1 is GTSNPN and CDR2 SVGIG (reference sequence). In DNA form, the CDR3 reads TGTGCCTGGAGAAGGAGGGCAGGGAACGGAAACACCATATATTTT. Translated: CAWRRRAGNGNTIYF.

J is TRBJ2-6 and V is TRBV15; D is perhaps TRBD1 (6 bases). This CDR3 spans 16 amino acids. CDR1 and CDR2 from the germline V gene are LNHNV and YYDKDF (reference sequence). V was trimmed by 3 bases and J by 0 bases, leaving 9 bases between them. The CDR3 spells CATSRDRASGANVLTF. CDR3 bases: TGTGCCACCAGCAGGGACAGAGCCTCTGGGGCCAACGTCCTGACTTTC.

V and J are TRBV5-5 and TRBJ2-2; D is perhaps TRBD1 (6 bases). Germline CDR1 reads SGHKS; CDR2 reads YYEKEE (reference sequence). This CDR3 has 15 residues. V was trimmed by 4 bases and J by 5 bases, leaving 15 bases between them. CDR3 in amino acids: CASSQYRTVTGELFF. The CDR3 bases are TGTGCCAGCAGCCAATACAGGACAGTTACCGGGGAGCTGTTTTTT.

The genes are TRBV12-5 and TRBJ1-2; the match to TRBD1 covers 8 bases. Germline-derived CDR1 and CDR2 are LGHNT and FRNRAP. Trimming took 6 bases from V and 13 from J; bases not matched to a gene: 13. The CDR3 consists of 13 residues. CDR3 DNA: TGTGCTAGTGGCCCCTTCGGACAGGGCAGATTCACCTTC. Translated, it gives CASGPFGQGRFTF.

The CDR3, as DNA: TGTGCCAGCAGCCCCCGACAGGGTCGGTCACCCCTCCACTTT. Translation gives CASSPRQGRSPLHF. The chain is built from TRBV6-4 and TRBJ1-6, with 7 bases that match TRBD1. The junction had 9 bases not matched to a gene; V was cut back by 6 bases and J by 10 bases. Looked up from germline, CDR1 is MRHNA and CDR2 is SNTAGT. The CDR3 has 14 residues.

This clone showed up just a few times. The chain carries TRBV12-3 or TRBV12-4 and TRBJ2-1; a possible D gene is TRBD2 (6 bases). V dropped 5 bases and J dropped 12 bases, with 14 bases sitting between them. This CDR3 contains 12 residues. The CDR3: CASSPGLRAQFF. Here the CDR3 DNA reads TGTGCCAGCAGTCCGGGACTCAGGGCGCAGTTCTTC.

This clone was observed a single time. The chain carries TRBV6-6 and TRBJ2-7, with 10 bases identical to TRBD1. With V trimmed by 5 bases and J by 5 bases, 9 bases remained unmatched. Germline CDR1 MNHNY, CDR2 SVGAGI (reference sequence). The CDR3 consists of 15 residues. CDR3 loop: CASSPLGTGAHEQYF. The CDR3 DNA reads TGTGCCAGCAGTCCCCTGGGGACAGGGGCCCACGAGCAGTACTTC.

V is TRBV5-1 and J is TRBJ2-7; a possible D gene is TRBD1 (6 bases). From germline, CDR1 is SGHRS and CDR2 YFSETQ. Trimming removed 4 bases at V and 4 bases at J, with 18 bases between. The CDR3 is 15 residues long. The CDR3 loop is CASSTWRQARYEQYF. The DNA for the CDR3 is TGCGCCAGCAGCACCTGGCGACAGGCCCGTTACGAGCAGTACTTC.

V usage is TRBV9 and J usage is TRBJ2-7, with TRBD2 as a possible D gene (6 bases). The CDR3 contains 15 residues. The germline V and J ends were trimmed by 5 bases and 2 bases, with 17 bases remaining between them. Germline V CDR1 and CDR2: SGDLS, YYNGEE. The CDR3 is CASSSDGGNPYEQYF. The CDR3 DNA reads as TGTGCCAGCAGTTCCGATGGGGGGAATCCCTACGAGCAGTACTTC.

The chain links TRBV7-3 to TRBJ2-1; TRBD2 might be the D (6 bases). This CDR3 contains 16 residues. Between the trimmed V and J ends, which lost 2 bases and 3 bases, there was a span of 14 bases. Germline V gives CDR1 SGHTA, CDR2 FQGTGA. CDR3 residues: CASSLGGAGSYNEQFF. Written as DNA, the CDR3 is TGTGCCAGCAGCTTAGGCGGGGCAGGAAGCTACAATGAGCAGTTCTTC.

A single count supports this clone. The rearrangement links TRBV30 to TRBJ2-4, with a weak D call TRBD1 (6 bases). The CDR3 extends over 13 amino acids. V was clipped by 3 bases and J by 4 bases, with 10 bases between them. Germline V gene sequence: CDR1 GTSNPN, CDR2 SVGIG (reference sequence). The CDR3 region is CAWRGHHKNIQYF. Written as DNA, the CDR3 is TGTGCCTGGAGGGGACACCATAAAAACATTCAGTACTTC.